A single sample gave rise to the 8 T cell receptor beta chains below, sequenced in a study of cytomegalovirus exposure and HLA in healthy donors. 60 Vbeta and 13 Jbeta primers were used in PCR. The data were produced by immunoSEQ multiplex PCR, yet TCRdb's version contains in-frame clones alone and is incomplete. The sample yields more than 150,000 clones, more than 75% seen once. The sequenced sample consisted of PBMCs. The receptors were sampled from a middle-aged man in good health and CMV-seronegative.

V is TRBV14 and J is TRBJ1-2; D not certain. Trimming left V 4 bases short and J 8 bases short, with 14 bases between. The CDR3 spans 13 residues. Germline CDR1 reads SGHDN; CDR2 reads FVKESK. CDR3 loop: CASSPTRGLGYTF. CDR3 coding DNA: TGTGCCAGCAGCCCAACCAGAGGGTTGGGCTACACCTTC.

The V call is TRBV5-1, the J call TRBJ2-3; 11 bases match TRBD1. J was trimmed by 7 bases and V by 5 bases; bases with no gene match: 6. The CDR3 sequence is 14 residues long. CDR1 and CDR2 from the germline V gene are SGHRS and YFSETQ. CDR3 sequence reads: CASRGGQGENTQYF. In nucleotides, the CDR3 is TGCGCCAGCAGGGGGGGACAGGGGGAAAATACGCAGTATTTT.

The rearrangement links TRBV28 to TRBJ2-1; TRBD2 matches 8 bases. This CDR3 is built from 14 residues. After removal of 6 bases from V and 8 bases from J, the junction contained 9 bases not matched to a gene. In germline, CDR1 is MDHEN, CDR2 SYDVKM. The CDR3 loop is CASSPGGVSDEQFF. The CDR3 DNA is TGTGCCAGCAGCCCCGGGGGGGTCTCCGATGAGCAGTTCTTC. The whole variable domain, remainder taken from reference TRBV28 and TRBJ2-1, is DVKVTQSSRYLVKRTGEKVFLECVQDMDHENMFWYRQDPGLGLRLIYFSYDVKMKEKGDIPEGYSVSREKKERFSLILESASTNQTSMYLCASSPGGVSDEQFFGPGTRLTVL.

The chain recombines TRBV7-2 with TRBJ2-5; 7 bases line up with TRBD2. This CDR3 has 14 residues. The ends lost 1 base at V and 2 bases at J; junction bases unmatched: 1. Germline lookup yields CDR1 SGHTA and CDR2 FQGNSA. CDR3 amino acids: CASSLGLAQETQYF. CDR3 bases: TGTGCCAGCAGCTTAGGACTAGCACAAGAGACCCAGTACTTC.

This chain links TRBV7-8 with TRBJ2-1, with D possibly being TRBD1 (6 bases). Germline CDR1 is SGHVS and CDR2 is FQNEAQ. Between the trimmed V and J ends, which lost 5 bases and 3 bases, there was a span of 14 bases. There are 15 residues in the CDR3. The CDR3 bases are TGTGCCAGCAGCCCGGCGGACAGCTACTACAATGAGCAGTTCTTC. As protein: CASSPADSYYNEQFF.

The rearrangement links TRBV18 to TRBJ1-2; unclear D gene. V was shortened by 1 base and J by 4 bases, with 7 bases between the two germline ends. CDR1 is KGHSH and CDR2 is LQKENI in the germline V gene. This CDR3 contains 13 residues. CDR3 amino acids: CASSPQGGYGYTF. The CDR3 nucleotides read TGTGCCAGCTCACCACAGGGAGGCTATGGCTACACCTTC.

The V gene is TRBV19, the J gene TRBJ1-1, with D perhaps matching TRBD1 (5 bases). The CDR3 runs 15 residues. The germline V gene encodes CDR1 LNHDA and CDR2 SQIVND (reference sequence). V lost 4 bases and J 3 bases, leaving 15 bases between the germline ends. CDR3 sequence (DNA): TGTGCCAGTAGTAGAGGCTCTTTAGGGGACACTGAAGCTTTCTTT. This translates into CASSRGSLGDTEAFF.

The V call is TRBV14, the J call TRBJ2-1; possible D gene TRBD1, 5 bases. This CDR3 is built from 13 residues. Germline CDR1 and CDR2: SGHDN and FVKESK. V was pared by 0 bases and J by 8 bases, with 8 bases between. The CDR3 spells CASSQDWGDEQFF. For the CDR3, the DNA is TGTGCCAGCAGCCAAGATTGGGGCGATGAGCAGTTCTTC.